What follows describes a single T cell receptor (beta chain). These data belong to a study of blood T cell repertoires in COVID-19. Study details: Acute-phase and convalescent COVID-19 samples originated in the United States, Italy and Spain.

Patients in Seattle were enrolled during active infection, then followed longitudinally. Original handling: From reference gene primer amplification, estimates of nucleated cell counts were derived. Here immunoSEQ multiplex PCR was the method, and the copy in TCRdb shows in-frame clones only, minus some. For V, J and clone size, that table is used; D and trimming come from the DNA. This table has 300,000 to 350,000 clones, around 90% appearing once. Sequencing was done on a sample of peripheral blood. This TCR was sampled from a woman in her thirties with COVID-19, enrolled during active disease.

CDR3 sequence: CASTYGQASHQPQHF. CDR3 sequence (DNA): TGTGCCAGCACCTACGGACAGGCTTCCCATCAGCCCCAGCATTTT. V and J are TRBV28 and TRBJ1-5; 7 bases are shared with TRBD1. The CDR3 is 15 amino acids. Germline values: CDR1 MDHEN, CDR2 SYDVKM. J was trimmed by 5 bases and V by 7 bases; bases with no gene match: 11.